Sequencing of this TCR beta chain was carried out in a study of identical twins (dated by TCRdb to the mid-2010s). As for the study more broadly: The study deep-sequenced TCR alpha and beta repertoires from monozygotic twins, unrelated adults of various ages and cord blood to test whether fetal clonotypes persist. To rule out contamination, the twin experiments were replicated at different times with different library preparation protocols. What the research found in general, with its limitations: In monozygotic twins, recombination models systematically underestimated out-of-frame TCR alpha sharing, but the models matched the sharing seen between unrelated individuals. Because the same donors could not be followed over many years, the conclusions depended on cross-sectional statistical analysis. The excess sharing between twins in beta out-of-frame sequences was weaker because fewer shared sequences reduced the signal-to-noise ratio. Zero-insertion analyses could be partly confounded by invariant T cells such as MAIT and iNKT, though diverse VJ usage argued against such confounding for most clonotypes. Abundant cord blood beta clonotypes carried fewer insertions; young adult naive repertoires showed a weaker similar trend, while memory repertoires showed none. Compared with coincidental sharing between unrelated individuals, out-of-frame TCR alpha sequences shared between twins showed an excess of sequences with low generation probability.

Every donor was a healthy Caucasian. The twin cohort consisted of three pairs of female monozygotic twins, all aged about 18 to 30 years. CD4+ and CD8+ T cell populations were isolated with positive isolation kits from Invitrogen. V and J are truncated by 5 bases and 4 bases respectively, leaving an intervening sequence of 5 bases. Including cysteine and phenylalanine, the CDR3 has 11 amino acids. This entry keeps only the CDR3 DNA: 33 bases, framed from base 1. The method was 5' RACE. The data were produced on an Illumina HiSeq 2000. Template switching introduced a universal primer binding site; the final cDNA contained a unique molecular identifier, enabling accurate counting of TCR cDNA molecules. Specific primers in the conserved constant-segment region were used to synthesize first-strand cDNA for the TCR alpha and beta chains. To control for contamination, every cDNA library carried two barcodes: a SMART-Mk sample barcode plus Illumina barcodes. TruSeq adapter sequences and Illumina sample barcodes were added in two successive PCR steps. TCR alpha and beta cDNA libraries were sequenced on the Illumina HiSeq platform with custom primers. Concerning the study's data processing: MiGEC was used to process raw reads and extract unique molecular identifiers, and MiXCR was used to find CDR3 positions. For each individual, recombination models were inferred using an EM algorithm with the repgenHMM and IGoR tools. The analysis of shared clonotypes was done with the tcR package in R, with sharing normalized by the product of cloneset sizes. To study raw recombination without the effects of thymic and clonal selection, out-of-frame nonproductive sequences were analyzed. TCRdb reprocessing: public reads trimmed at Q25 with fastp, clones called with MiXCR, in-frame beta chains kept. Identical CDR3 proteins give one entry, which carries the most common genes and DNA. TCRdb's processing, not the authors', yielded these V and J calls. The sample has under 500,000 distinct CDR3 sequences on record, around 15% of them singletons. Clones ranked in the top ten supply about 0.94% of the sample.

As concerns this clonotype: Its antigen remains unidentified. It has no much larger one-base neighbor in the sample; base qualities were not kept.

These data were also filed under a second study, of yellow fever vaccine responses in identical twins. The second study's authors report: According to the authors, the vaccine-induced T cell response in identical twins seemed to be partly convergent and partly specific to each individual. In the study, vaccine-responding T cell clones were precisely tracked in identical twins.

Sequencing was performed on CD4+ T cells sorted from blood. The rearranged segments are TRBV12-3 or TRBV12-4 and TRBJ1-1; the D gene cannot be resolved reliably. This TCR was recovered from a woman aged 18-29 years in good health. This receptor has the CDR3 CASSQITEAFF. DNA sequence: TGTGCCAGCAGTCAGATCACTGAAGCTTTCTTT.